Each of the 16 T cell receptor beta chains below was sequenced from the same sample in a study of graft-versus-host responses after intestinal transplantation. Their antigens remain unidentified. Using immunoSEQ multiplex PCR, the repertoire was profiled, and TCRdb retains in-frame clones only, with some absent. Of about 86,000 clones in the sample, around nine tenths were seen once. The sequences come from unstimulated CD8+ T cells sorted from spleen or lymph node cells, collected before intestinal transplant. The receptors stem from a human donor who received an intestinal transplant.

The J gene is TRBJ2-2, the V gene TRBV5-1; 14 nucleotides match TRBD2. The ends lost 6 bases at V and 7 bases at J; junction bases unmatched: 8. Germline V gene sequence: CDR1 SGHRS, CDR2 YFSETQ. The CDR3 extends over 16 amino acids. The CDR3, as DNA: TGCGCCAGCACTTTGGGACTAGCGGGAGAAAGCGGGGAGCTGTTTTTT. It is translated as CASTLGLAGESGELFF.

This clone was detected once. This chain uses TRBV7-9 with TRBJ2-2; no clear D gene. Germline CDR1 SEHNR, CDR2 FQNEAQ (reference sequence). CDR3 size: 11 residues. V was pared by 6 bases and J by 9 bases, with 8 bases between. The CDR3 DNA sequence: TGTGCCAGCAGGTCGGTCAGGGAGCTGTTTTTT. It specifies CASRSVRELFF.

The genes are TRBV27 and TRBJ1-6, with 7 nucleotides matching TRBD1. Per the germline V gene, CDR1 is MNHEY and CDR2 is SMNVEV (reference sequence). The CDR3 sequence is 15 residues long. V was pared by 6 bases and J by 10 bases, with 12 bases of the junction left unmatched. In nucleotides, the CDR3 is TGTGCCAGCAGCAATGGACAGGCGGGCGGATCACCCCTCCACTTT. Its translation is CASSNGQAGGSPLHF.

The CDR3 coding sequence is TGTGCCAGCTCCACGGGGGGGACCTCCTACGAGCAGTACTTC. This encodes CASSTGGTSYEQYF. The chain combines TRBV19 with TRBJ2-7, with 8 positions matching TRBD2. The V segment lost 9 bases and the J segment 0 bases; nucleotides outside the gene matches: 7. The CDR3 is 14 amino acids. The germline CDR1 and CDR2 sequences are LNHDA and SQIVND (reference sequence).

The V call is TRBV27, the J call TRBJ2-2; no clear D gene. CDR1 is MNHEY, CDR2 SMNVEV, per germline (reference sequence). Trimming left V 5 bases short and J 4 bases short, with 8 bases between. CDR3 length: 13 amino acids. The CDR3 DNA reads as TGTGCCAGCAGTCCCACTCCCACCGGGGAGCTGTTTTTT. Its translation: CASSPTPTGELFF.

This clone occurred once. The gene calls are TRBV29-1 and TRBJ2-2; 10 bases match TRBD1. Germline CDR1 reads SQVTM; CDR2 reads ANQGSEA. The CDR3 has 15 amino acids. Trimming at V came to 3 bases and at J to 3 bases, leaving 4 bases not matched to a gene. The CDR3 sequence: CSVEDRGYDTGELFF. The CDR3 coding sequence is TGCAGCGTTGAGGACAGGGGGTATGACACCGGGGAGCTGTTTTTT.

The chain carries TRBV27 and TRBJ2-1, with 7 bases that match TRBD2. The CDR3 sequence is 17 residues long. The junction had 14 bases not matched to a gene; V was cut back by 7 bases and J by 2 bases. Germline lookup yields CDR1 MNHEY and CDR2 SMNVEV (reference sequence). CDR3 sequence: CASIKAGLPFPYNEQFF. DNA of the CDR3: TGTGCCAGCATTAAAGCGGGACTACCTTTTCCCTACAATGAGCAGTTCTTC.

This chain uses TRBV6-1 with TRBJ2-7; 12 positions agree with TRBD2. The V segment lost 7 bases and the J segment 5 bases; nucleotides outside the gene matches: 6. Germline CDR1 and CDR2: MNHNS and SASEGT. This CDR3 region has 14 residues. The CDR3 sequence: CASTGLAGQDEQYF. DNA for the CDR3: TGTGCCAGCACCGGACTAGCGGGGCAGGACGAGCAGTACTTC.

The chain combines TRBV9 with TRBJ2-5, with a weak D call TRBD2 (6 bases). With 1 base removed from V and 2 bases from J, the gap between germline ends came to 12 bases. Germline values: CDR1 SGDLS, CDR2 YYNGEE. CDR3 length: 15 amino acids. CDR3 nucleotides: TGTGCCAGCAGCGTATTCTCCGGGGGACAAGAGACCCAGTACTTC. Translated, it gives CASSVFSGGQETQYF.

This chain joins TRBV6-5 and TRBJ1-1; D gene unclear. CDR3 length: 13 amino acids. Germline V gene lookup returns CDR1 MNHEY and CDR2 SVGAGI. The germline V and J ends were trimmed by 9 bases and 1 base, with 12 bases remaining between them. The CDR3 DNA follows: TGTGCCAGTTCACTTCCGGGGAACACTGAAGCTTTCTTT. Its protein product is CASSLPGNTEAFF.

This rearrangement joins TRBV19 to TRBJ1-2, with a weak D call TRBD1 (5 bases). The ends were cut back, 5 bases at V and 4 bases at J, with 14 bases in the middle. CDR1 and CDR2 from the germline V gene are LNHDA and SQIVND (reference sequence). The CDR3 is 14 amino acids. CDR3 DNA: TGTGCCAGTAGTTTCGGCCAGGGCACCTATGGCTACACCTTC. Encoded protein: CASSFGQGTYGYTF. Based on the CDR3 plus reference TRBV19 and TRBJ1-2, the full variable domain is DGGITQSPKYLFRKEGQNVTLSCEQNLNHDAMYWYRQDPGQGLRLIYYSQIVNDFQKGDIAEGYSVSREKKESFPLTVTSAQKNPTAFYLCASSFGQGTYGYTFGSGTRLTVV.

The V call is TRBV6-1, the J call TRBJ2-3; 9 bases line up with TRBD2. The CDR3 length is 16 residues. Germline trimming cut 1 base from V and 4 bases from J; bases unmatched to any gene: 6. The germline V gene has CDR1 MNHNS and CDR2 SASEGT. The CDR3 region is CASSEGGGVHPDTQYF. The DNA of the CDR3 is TGTGCCAGCAGTGAAGGCGGGGGGGTCCACCCAGATACGCAGTATTTT.

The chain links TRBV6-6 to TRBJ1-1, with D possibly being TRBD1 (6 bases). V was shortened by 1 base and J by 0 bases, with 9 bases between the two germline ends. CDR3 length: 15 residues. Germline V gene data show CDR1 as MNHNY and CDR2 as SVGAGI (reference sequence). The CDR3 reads CASSYFGGMNTEAFF. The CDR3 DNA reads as TGTGCCAGCAGTTACTTTGGGGGCATGAACACTGAAGCTTTCTTT.

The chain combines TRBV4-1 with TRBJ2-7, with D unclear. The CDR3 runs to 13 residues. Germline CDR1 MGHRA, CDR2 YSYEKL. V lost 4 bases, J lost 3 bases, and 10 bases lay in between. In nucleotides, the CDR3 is TGCGCCAGCAGCCCCCGCGGAATCTACGAGCAGTACTTC. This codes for CASSPRGIYEQYF.

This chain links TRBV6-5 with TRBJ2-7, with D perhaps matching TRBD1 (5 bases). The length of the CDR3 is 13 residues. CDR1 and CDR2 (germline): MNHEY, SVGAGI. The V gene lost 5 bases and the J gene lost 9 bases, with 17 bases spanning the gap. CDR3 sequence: CASSEYRQRGQYF. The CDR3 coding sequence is TGTGCCAGCAGTGAGTACAGGCAGAGAGGGCAGTACTTC.

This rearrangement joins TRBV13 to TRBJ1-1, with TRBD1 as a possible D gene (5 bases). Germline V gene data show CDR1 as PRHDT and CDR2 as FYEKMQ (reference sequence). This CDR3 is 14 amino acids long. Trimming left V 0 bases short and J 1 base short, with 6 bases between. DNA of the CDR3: TGTGCCAGCAGCTTAGGAGGGGAGAACACTGAAGCTTTCTTT. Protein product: CASSLGGENTEAFF. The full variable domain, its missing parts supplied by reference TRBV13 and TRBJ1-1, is AAGVIQSPRHLIKEKRETATLKCYPIPRHDTVYWYQQGPGQDPQFLISFYEKMQSDKGSIPDRFSAQQFSDYHSELNMSSLELGDSALYFCASSLGGENTEAFFGQGTRLTVV.